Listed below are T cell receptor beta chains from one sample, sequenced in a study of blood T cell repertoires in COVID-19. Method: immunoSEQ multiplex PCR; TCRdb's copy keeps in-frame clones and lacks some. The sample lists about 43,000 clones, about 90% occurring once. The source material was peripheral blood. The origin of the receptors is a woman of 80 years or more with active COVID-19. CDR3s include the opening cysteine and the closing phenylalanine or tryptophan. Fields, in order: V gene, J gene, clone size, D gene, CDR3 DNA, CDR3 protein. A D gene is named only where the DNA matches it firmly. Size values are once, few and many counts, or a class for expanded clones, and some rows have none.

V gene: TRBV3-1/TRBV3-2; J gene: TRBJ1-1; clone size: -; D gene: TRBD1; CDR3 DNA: TGTGCCAGCAGCCAAGACGGGTGGACAGACAGGGCCCGGACTGAAGCTTTCTTT; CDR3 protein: CASSQDGWTDRARTEAFF
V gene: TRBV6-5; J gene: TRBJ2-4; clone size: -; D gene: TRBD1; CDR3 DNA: TGTGCCAGCAGACAGGGGGCTGTAGCCAAAAACATTCAGTACTTC; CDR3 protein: CASRQGAVAKNIQYF
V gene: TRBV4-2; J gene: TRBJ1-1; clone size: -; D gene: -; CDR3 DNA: TGTGCCAGCAGCCAAGATATCGGGAGGGTCACTGAAGCTTTCTTT; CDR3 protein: CASSQDIGRVTEAFF
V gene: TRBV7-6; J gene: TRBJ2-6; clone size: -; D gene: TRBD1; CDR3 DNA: TGTGCCAGCAGCTCAGCGGGACAGGGGGGCGCGGGGGGGGCCAACGTCCTGACTTTC; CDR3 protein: CASSSAGQGGAGGANVLTF
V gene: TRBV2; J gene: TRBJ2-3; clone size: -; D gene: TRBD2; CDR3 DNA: TGTGCCAGCAGTTTGCGGGGGGCCTACACAGATACGCAGTATTTT; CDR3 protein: CASSLRGAYTDTQYF
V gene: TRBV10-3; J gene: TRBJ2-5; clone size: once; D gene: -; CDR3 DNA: TGTGCCATCAGTGGGGAGGCTTACCAAGAGACCCAGTACTTC; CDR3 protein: CAISGEAYQETQYF
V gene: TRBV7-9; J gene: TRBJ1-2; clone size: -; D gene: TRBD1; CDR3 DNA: TGTGCCAGCAGCTTCGACGCCGTGGGACAGGGTAACTATGGCTACACCTTC; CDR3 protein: CASSFDAVGQGNYGYTF
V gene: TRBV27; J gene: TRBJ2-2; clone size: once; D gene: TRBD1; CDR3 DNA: TGTGCCAGCAGTATCACAGGGGTGGCCGGGGAGCTGTTTTTT; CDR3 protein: CASSITGVAGELFF
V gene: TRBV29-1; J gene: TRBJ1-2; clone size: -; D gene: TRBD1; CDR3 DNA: TGCAGCGTTGGTACAGGGGTTGGCGGCTACACCTTC; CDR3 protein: CSVGTGVGGYTF
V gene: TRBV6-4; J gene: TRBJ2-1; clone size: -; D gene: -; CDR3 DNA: TGTGCCAGCAGCCCCTCGCGGGGGCCAATCTACAATGAGCAGTTCTTC; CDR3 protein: CASSPSRGPIYNEQFF
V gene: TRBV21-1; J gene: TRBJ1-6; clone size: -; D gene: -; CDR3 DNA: TGTGCCAGCGAAGGAGACAGGTCTTTAAATTCACCCCTCCACTTT; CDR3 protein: CASEGDRSLNSPLHF
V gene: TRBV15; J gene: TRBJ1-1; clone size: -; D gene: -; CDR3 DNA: TGTGCCACCAGCAGAGACAGGAAAATTTTGAACACTGAAGCTTTCTTT; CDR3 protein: CATSRDRKILNTEAFF
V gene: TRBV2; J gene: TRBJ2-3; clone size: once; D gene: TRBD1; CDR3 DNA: TGTGCCAGCAGAAGGGGGCGCGCAGCAGATACGCAGTATTTT; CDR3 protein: CASRRGRAADTQYF
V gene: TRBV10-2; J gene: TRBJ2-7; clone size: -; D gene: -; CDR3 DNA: TGCGCCAGCAGCAGACAGGGGAGGGCCGAGCAGTACTTC; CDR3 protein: CASSRQGRAEQYF
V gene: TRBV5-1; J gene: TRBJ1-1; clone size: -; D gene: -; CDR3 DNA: TGCGCCAGCAGCTTGGTATTGGGTCGAGGGTCTGAAGCTTTCTTT; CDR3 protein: CASSLVLGRGSEAFF
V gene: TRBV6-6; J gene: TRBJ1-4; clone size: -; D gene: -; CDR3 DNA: TGTGCCAGCAGTTCACCGACAGGCCGAAATGAAAAACTGTTTTTT; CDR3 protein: CASSSPTGRNEKLFF
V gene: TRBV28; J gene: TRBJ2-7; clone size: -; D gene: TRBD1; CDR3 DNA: TGTGCCAGCAGCACCGACAGGGGGAGCTCCTACGAGCAGTACTTC; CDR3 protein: CASSTDRGSSYEQYF
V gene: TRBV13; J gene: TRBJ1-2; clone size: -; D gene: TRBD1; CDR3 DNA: TGTGCCAGCAGCTCGGACAGGGGCTATGGCTACACCTTC; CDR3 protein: CASSSDRGYGYTF
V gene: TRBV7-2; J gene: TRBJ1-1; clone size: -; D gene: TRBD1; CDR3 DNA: TGTGCCAGCAGCCCTAAGTCGGGCGACAGGGGTGAAGCTTTCTTT; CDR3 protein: CASSPKSGDRGEAFF
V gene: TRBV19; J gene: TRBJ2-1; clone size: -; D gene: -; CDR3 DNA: TGTGCCAGTAGTGCTATAAATGAGCAGTTCTTC; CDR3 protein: CASSAINEQFF
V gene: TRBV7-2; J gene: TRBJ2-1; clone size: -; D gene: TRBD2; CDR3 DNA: TGTGCCAGCAGCGCCCAGATACTGAGCGGGGGGGCCGGTGAGCAGTTCTTC; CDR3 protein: CASSAQILSGGAGEQFF
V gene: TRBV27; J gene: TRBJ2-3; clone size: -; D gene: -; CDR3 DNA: TGTGCCAGCAGCCCCCCGCAAGCAAAGTGGACAGATACGCAGTATTTT; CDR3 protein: CASSPPQAKWTDTQYF
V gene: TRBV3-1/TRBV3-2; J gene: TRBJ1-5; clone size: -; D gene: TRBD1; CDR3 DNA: TGTGCCAGCAGCCAAGATCGGACAGGGATTCAGCCCCAGCATTTT; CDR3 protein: CASSQDRTGIQPQHF
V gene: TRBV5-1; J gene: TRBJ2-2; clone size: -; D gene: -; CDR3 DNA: TGCGCCAGCAGCAGCTTGTCTTCCGGGGAGCTGTTTTTT; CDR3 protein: CASSSLSSGELFF
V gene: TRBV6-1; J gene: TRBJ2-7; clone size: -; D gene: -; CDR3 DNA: TGTGCCAGCAGTGAACCCGGCAGGGGAAGCGAGCAGTACTTC; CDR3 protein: CASSEPGRGSEQYF
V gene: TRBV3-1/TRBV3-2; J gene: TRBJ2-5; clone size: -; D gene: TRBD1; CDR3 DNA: TGTGCCAGCAGCCCCCCGGTAGGCAGGGGGCGAGGAGAGACCCAGTACTTC; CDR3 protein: CASSPPVGRGRGETQYF
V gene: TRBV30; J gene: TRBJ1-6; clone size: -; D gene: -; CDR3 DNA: TGTGCCTGGGCGACAGGCATTAATTCACCCCTCCACTTT; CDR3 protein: CAWATGINSPLHF
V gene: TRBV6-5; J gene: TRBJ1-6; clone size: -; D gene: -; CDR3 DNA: TGTGCCAGCAGTTACGACAGTAATTCACCCCTCCACTTT; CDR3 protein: CASSYDSNSPLHF
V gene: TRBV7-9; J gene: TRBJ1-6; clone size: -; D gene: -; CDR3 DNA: TGTGCCAGCAGCTTACCGCGGGGGGTGAATTCACCCCTCCACTTT; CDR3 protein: CASSLPRGVNSPLHF
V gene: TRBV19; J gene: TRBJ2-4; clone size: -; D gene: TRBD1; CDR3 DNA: TGTGCCAGTAGTATAACATCCGGGACAGGGGCACTCCAAAACATTCAGTACTTC; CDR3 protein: CASSITSGTGALQNIQYF
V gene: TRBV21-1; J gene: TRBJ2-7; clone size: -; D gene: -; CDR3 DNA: TGTGCCAGCAGCAAAGGTGGCAGGGGGGACTACGAGCAGTACTTC; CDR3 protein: CASSKGGRGDYEQYF
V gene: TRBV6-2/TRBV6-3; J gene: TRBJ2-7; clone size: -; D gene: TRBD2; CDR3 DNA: TGTGCCAGCAGTTATCTAGCGGGTCCGTCCTACGAGCAGTACTTC; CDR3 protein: CASSYLAGPSYEQYF
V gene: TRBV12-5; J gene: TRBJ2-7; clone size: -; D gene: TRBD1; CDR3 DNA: TGTGCTAGTGGTTCCCCGCCCGATTCCGGGACAGTCTACGAGCAGTACTTC; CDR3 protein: CASGSPPDSGTVYEQYF
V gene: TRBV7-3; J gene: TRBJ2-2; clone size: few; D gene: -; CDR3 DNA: TGTGCCAGCAGCTTAACGTTCCGGACCGGGGAGCTGTTTTTT; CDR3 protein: CASSLTFRTGELFF
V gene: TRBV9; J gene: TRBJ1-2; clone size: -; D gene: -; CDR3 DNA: TGTGCCAGCAGCGTAGGGGCATTCAGGGCCAACTATGGCTACACCTTC; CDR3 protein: CASSVGAFRANYGYTF
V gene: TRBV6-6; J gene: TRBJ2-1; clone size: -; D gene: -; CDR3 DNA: TGTGCCAGCAGTTACCGGGAGCCCGGCGATGAGCAGTTCTTC; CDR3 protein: CASSYREPGDEQFF
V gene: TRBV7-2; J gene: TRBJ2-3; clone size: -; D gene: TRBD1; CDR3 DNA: TGTGCCAGCAACCTTGGGACAGCTTCAGATACGCAGTATTTT; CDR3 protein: CASNLGTASDTQYF
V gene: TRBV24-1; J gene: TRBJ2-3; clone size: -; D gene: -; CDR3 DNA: TGTGCCACCAGTTTATTTGGCAGAGATACGCAGTATTTT; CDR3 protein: CATSLFGRDTQYF
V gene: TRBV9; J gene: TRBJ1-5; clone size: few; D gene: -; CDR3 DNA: TGTGCCAGCAGCGCCCGCGGGGGAGTGAATCAGCCCCAGCATTTT; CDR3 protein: CASSARGGVNQPQHF
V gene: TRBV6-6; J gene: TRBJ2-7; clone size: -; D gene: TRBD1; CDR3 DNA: TGTGCCAGCAGTCTCCGGGACAGGCCCGCCGAGCAGTACTTC; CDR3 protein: CASSLRDRPAEQYF
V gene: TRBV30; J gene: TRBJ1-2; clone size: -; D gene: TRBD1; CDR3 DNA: TGTGCCTGGAGGACAGGGGGGTCCAACTATGGCTACACCTTC; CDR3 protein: CAWRTGGSNYGYTF
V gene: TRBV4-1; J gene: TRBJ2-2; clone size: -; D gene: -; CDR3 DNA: TGCGCCAGCAGCCCTCCCCCCTTCGCCACTAACACCGGGGAGCTGTTTTTT; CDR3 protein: CASSPPPFATNTGELFF
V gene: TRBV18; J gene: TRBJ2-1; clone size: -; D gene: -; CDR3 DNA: TGTGCCAGCTCACCCGAGAGGAATGAGCAGTTCTTC; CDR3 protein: CASSPERNEQFF
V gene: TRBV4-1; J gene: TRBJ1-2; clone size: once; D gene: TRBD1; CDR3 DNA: TGCGCCAGCAGCCCAAACCGACAGGGGGCGACCGGGGGCTACACCTTC; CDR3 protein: CASSPNRQGATGGYTF
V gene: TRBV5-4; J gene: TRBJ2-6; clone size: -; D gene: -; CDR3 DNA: TGTGCCAGCAGCCGAGCGGCCGGGCACTCTGGGGCCAACGTCCTGACTTTC; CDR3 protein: CASSRAAGHSGANVLTF
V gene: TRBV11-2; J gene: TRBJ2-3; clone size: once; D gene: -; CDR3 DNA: TGTGCCAGCAGCTTAAATCTGAGAGATACGCAGTATTTT; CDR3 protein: CASSLNLRDTQYF
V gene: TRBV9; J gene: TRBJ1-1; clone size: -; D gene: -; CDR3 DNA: TGTGCCAGCAGCGTAGGGTCTGGCAGAAACACTGAAGCTTTCTTT; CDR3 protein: CASSVGSGRNTEAFF
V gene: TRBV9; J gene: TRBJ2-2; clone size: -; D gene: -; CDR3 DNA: TGTGCCAGCAGCCCCCCCTCGGACACCGGGGAGCTGTTTTTT; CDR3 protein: CASSPPSDTGELFF
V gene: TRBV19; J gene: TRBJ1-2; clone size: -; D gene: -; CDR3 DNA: TGTGCCAGTAGTATAGATCTTAGTTCGCGCTATGGCTACACCTTC; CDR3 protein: CASSIDLSSRYGYTF
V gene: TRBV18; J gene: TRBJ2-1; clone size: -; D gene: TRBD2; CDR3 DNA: TGTGCCAGCTCACTGACTAGCGGGGGGGGCAATGAGCAGTTCTTC; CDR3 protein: CASSLTSGGGNEQFF
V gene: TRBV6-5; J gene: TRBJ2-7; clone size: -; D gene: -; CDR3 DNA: TGTGCCAGCAGTTACCTCCCAGGGGGGATATACGAGCAGTACTTC; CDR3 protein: CASSYLPGGIYEQYF
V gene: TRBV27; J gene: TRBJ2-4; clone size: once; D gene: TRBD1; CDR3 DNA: TGTGCCAGCAGTCATTGGACAGGGGGCAAAAACATTCAGTACTTC; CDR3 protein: CASSHWTGGKNIQYF
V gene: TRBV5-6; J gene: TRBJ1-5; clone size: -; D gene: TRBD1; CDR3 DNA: TGTGCCAGCAGCTTGGGGACAGGACCTAATCAGCCCCAGCATTTT; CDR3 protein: CASSLGTGPNQPQHF
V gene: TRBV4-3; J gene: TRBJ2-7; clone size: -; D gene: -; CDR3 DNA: TGCGCCAGCAGCCCTGATCAGGCCTATCCCTCCTACGAGCAGTACTTC; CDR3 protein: CASSPDQAYPSYEQYF
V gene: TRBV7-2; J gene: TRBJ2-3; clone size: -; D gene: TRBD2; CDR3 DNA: TGTGCCAGCAGCCCAATAGCGGGGTCGACAGATACGCAGTATTTT; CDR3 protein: CASSPIAGSTDTQYF